The 7 T cell receptor beta chains in this list originate from one sample, sequenced in a study of T cells in Graves' hyperthyroidism and ophthalmopathy. Researchers amplified the TCR beta CDR3 regions from RNA transcripts. TCR CDR3 regions were first amplified by RT-PCR with HTBI primers. TCRdb recomputed calls from the multiplex PCR reads with MiXCR, one row per CDR3 protein. The data contain about 350,000 distinct CDR3 sequences, around 14% of them singletons. Sequences were obtained from blood. The receptors originated from a woman aged 25 to 39 with Graves' hyperthyroidism.

This clonotype occurred many times. The chain joins TRBV11-2 to TRBJ2-7; perhaps TRBD2 as D (6 bases). The CDR3 extends over 16 amino acids. CDR1 and CDR2 from the germline V gene are SGHAT and FQNNGV. Trimming pared 1 base from V and 5 bases from J, leaving 18 bases between. The CDR3: CASSLVTGVRKDEQYF. CDR3 sequence (DNA): TGTGCCAGCAGCTTAGTTACGGGAGTGAGGAAAGACGAGCAGTACTTC.

In this sample, this clonotype turned up a few times. The rearrangement links TRBV20-1 to TRBJ2-7; D is possibly TRBD2 (5 bases). This CDR3 is 12 amino acids long. CDR1 is DFQATT, CDR2 SNEGSKA, per germline (reference sequence). V lost 5 bases, J lost 3 bases, and 11 bases lay in between. CDR3: CSARTGFYEQYF. The CDR3 region has the DNA TGCAGTGCTCGGACTGGGTTCTACGAGCAGTACTTC.

This clonotype was counted between two and nine times. The chain employs TRBV18 and TRBJ2-1, with 8 bases lining up with TRBD2. The V segment lost 3 bases and the J segment 7 bases; nucleotides outside the gene matches: 11. This CDR3 has 16 residues. Germline V gene sequence: CDR1 KGHSH, CDR2 LQKENI. The CDR3 DNA reads TGTGCCAGCTCACCCTCAGTAGCGGGAAGGTATAATGAGCAGTTCTTC. This translates into CASSPSVAGRYNEQFF. Based on the CDR3 plus reference TRBV18 and TRBJ2-1, the full variable domain is NAGVMQNPRHLVRRRGQEARLRCSPMKGHSHVYWYRQLPEEGLKFMVYLQKENIIDESGMPKERFSAEFPKEGPSILRIQQVVRGDSAAYFCASSPSVAGRYNEQFFGPGTRLTVL.

This clonotype was found many times. V and J are TRBV6-5 and TRBJ2-2, with D tentatively TRBD2 (5 bases). The CDR3 covers 16 residues. V was shortened by 6 bases and J by 1 base, with 15 bases between the two germline ends. CDR1 and CDR2 from the germline V gene are MNHEY and SVGAGI. CDR3 amino acids: CASRDQAVRNTGELFF. The CDR3 nucleotides are TGTGCCAGCAGAGACCAAGCGGTCCGGAACACCGGGGAGCTGTTTTTT.

This clonotype was recorded at least ten times. The chain combines TRBV27 with TRBJ2-5, with 8 bases aligning to TRBD2. Germline CDR1 is MNHEY and CDR2 is SMNVEV (reference sequence). The CDR3 spans 15 residues. V lost 2 bases and J lost 1; bases outside the gene matches: 3. In nucleotides, the CDR3 is TGTGCCAGCAGTTTAGGCAGCGGGGGCCAAGAGACCCAGTACTTC. Amino acid sequence: CASSLGSGGQETQYF.

This clonotype was found many times. The chain is built from TRBV27 and TRBJ2-5; D perhaps matches TRBD2 (6 bases). The ends were cut back, 5 bases at V and 5 bases at J, with 12 bases in the middle. The V gene's germline CDR1 is MNHEY and CDR2 SMNVEV (reference sequence). This CDR3 has 13 amino acids. CDR3 in amino acids: CASSRAGKETQYF. Here the CDR3 DNA reads TGTGCCAGCAGTAGGGCGGGAAAGGAGACCCAGTACTTC.

In this sample, this clonotype turned up many times. V gene TRBV12-3 or TRBV12-4 combines with J gene TRBJ2-5; 9 bases agree with TRBD1. V trimming: 5 bases; J trimming: 5 bases; junction bases outside the gene matches: 6. The CDR3 consists of 14 residues. The CDR3 protein is CASSATGGVETQYF. In DNA form, the CDR3 reads TGTGCCAGCAGTGCCACAGGGGGCGTTGAGACCCAGTACTTC.